Presented here are 19 T cell receptor beta chains from one specimen sequenced in a study of shared clonotypes between healthy human individuals. Here immunoSEQ multiplex PCR was the method, and the copy in TCRdb shows in-frame clones only, minus some. The profile covers fewer than 600,000 clones, with around 78% appearing a single time and around 11% taken by the ten largest. The sequenced sample consisted of PBMCs. Every receptor here comes from a woman between 40 and 55 years old in good health. Some clones in this sample may be carry-over from other donors' samples.

The sample holds one count of this clone. A much larger clone differs from this one at a single base, so this may be a read error. The J gene is TRBJ1-5, the V gene TRBV27; D possibly corresponds to TRBD1 (6 bases). This CDR3 is 15 amino acids long. Germline V lookup: CDR1 MNHEY, CDR2 SMNVEV (reference sequence). The CDR3 DNA reads TGTGCCGGCAGTTCCGGATCAGGGGGCAATCAGCCCCAGCATTTT. Translated: CAGSSGSGGNQPQHF.

The CDR3 sequence: CAWRPSRIGELFF. The CDR3, as DNA: TGTGCCTGGCGCCCTAGCCGGATCGGGGAGCTGTTTTTT. This chain links TRBV30 with TRBJ2-2, with D tentatively TRBD2 (5 bases). The CDR3 spans 13 residues. V was shortened by 5 bases and J by 7 bases, with 14 bases between the two germline ends. Per germline, CDR1 GTSNPN and CDR2 SVGIG (reference sequence).

V and J are TRBV14 and TRBJ2-1; weak D call: TRBD2 (6 bases). From germline, CDR1 is SGHDN and CDR2 FVKESK. V was pared by 6 bases and J by 0 bases, with 12 bases between. This CDR3 spans 15 amino acids. Here the CDR3 DNA reads TGTGCCAGCAGGGGTAGCGGATTCTCCTACAATGAGCAGTTCTTC. Protein: CASRGSGFSYNEQFF.

The chain joins TRBV19 to TRBJ2-7; 9 bases are a match to TRBD2. Per germline, CDR1 LNHDA and CDR2 SQIVND (reference sequence). The CDR3 totals 16 residues. J was trimmed by 4 bases and V by 5 bases; bases with no gene match: 12. This CDR3 reads CASSSGMLAGYYEQYF. The CDR3 DNA sequence: TGTGCCAGTAGTTCCGGTATGCTAGCGGGATATTACGAGCAGTACTTC.

This rearrangement joins TRBV19 to TRBJ1-5; D not resolved. Trimming took off 6 bases at V and 2 bases at J, with 14 bases between the two ends. This CDR3 spans 15 amino acids. Per germline, CDR1 LNHDA and CDR2 SQIVND (reference sequence). CDR3 coding DNA: TGTGCCAGTAGCGAGTATAGGTTAGGCAATCAGCCCCAGCATTTT. As protein: CASSEYRLGNQPQHF.

The genes are TRBV6-6 and TRBJ2-1, with D unclear. V lost 1 base and J 0 bases, leaving 4 bases between the germline ends. The CDR3 is 14 residues long. In germline, CDR1 is MNHNY, CDR2 SVGAGI (reference sequence). Here the CDR3 DNA reads TGTGCCAGCAGTTACTACCGCTCCTACAATGAGCAGTTCTTC. It is translated as CASSYYRSYNEQFF.

This clone was found a few times. CDR3 bases: TGTGCCAGCAGGCGAAGGGATACGCAGTATTTT. Protein: CASRRRDTQYF. This chain uses TRBV6-6 with TRBJ2-3; D unclear. CDR1 is MNHNY and CDR2 is SVGAGI in the germline V gene (reference sequence). The CDR3 runs to 11 residues. V dropped 6 bases and J dropped 6 bases, with 7 bases sitting between them.

Note on this clone: This could be a read error, since a much larger clone is one nucleotide away. This sequence joins TRBV7-2 and TRBJ2-5, with 10 positions matching TRBD2. J lost 4 bases, V lost 1 base, and 6 bases had no gene match. Germline lookup yields CDR1 SGHTA and CDR2 FQGNSA. The CDR3 extends over 16 amino acids. DNA of the CDR3: TGTACCAGCAGCTTAGGATCTAGCGGGAGAGGAGAGACCCAGTACTTC. This gives the protein CTSSLGSSGRGETQYF.

The chain recombines TRBV5-6 with TRBJ2-2; TRBD1 or TRBD2 may be the D gene (5 bases each). CDR1 and CDR2 (germline): SGHDT, YYEEEE. V was shortened by 1 base and J by 5 bases, with 9 bases between the two germline ends. This CDR3 is built from 14 residues. The CDR3 loop is CASSLYGGTGELFF. CDR3 DNA: TGTGCCAGCAGCTTGTATGGGGGAACCGGGGAGCTGTTTTTT. Combining the CDR3 with reference TRBV5-6 and TRBJ2-2 gives the whole variable domain DAGVTQSPTHLIKTRGQQVTLRCSPKSGHDTVSWYQQALGQGPQFIFQYYEEEERQRGNFPDRFSGHQFPNYSSELNVNALLLGDSALYLCASSLYGGTGELFFGEGSRLTVL.

This clone was detected ten times or more. The rearrangement uses TRBV5-4 and TRBJ2-7; possible D gene TRBD1, 5 bases. There are 12 residues in the CDR3. Per germline, CDR1 SGHNT and CDR2 YYREEE (reference sequence). V dropped 0 bases and J dropped 9 bases, with 10 bases sitting between them. The CDR3 nucleotides are TGTGCCAGCAGCTTGGACAGGTCTAGGCAGTACTTC. It codes for CASSLDRSRQYF.

The V gene is TRBV7-3, the J gene TRBJ2-7, with D tentatively TRBD2 (5 bases). This CDR3 comprises 13 residues. Germline CDR1 SGHTA, CDR2 FQGTGA. V was shortened by 5 bases and J by 3 bases, with 11 bases between the two germline ends. The CDR3 is CASSPGFNYEQYF. Written as DNA, the CDR3 is TGTGCCAGCAGCCCGGGGTTTAACTACGAGCAGTACTTC.

This sequence joins TRBV30 and TRBJ1-2; 9 bases are shared with TRBD1. J lost 7 bases, V lost 5 bases, and 5 bases had no gene match. The CDR3 sequence is 12 residues long. The germline gives CDR1 GTSNPN, CDR2 SVGIG (reference sequence). The CDR3 DNA sequence: TGTGCCTGGGCCGACAGGGGGGGTGGCTACACCTTC. Protein product: CAWADRGGGYTF.

V usage is TRBV4-3 and J usage is TRBJ2-1; 7 bases fit TRBD2. The CDR3 covers 16 residues. The V gene's germline CDR1 is LGHNA and CDR2 YSLEER. With 4 bases clipped from V and 4 bases from J, the junction kept 10 bases outside the gene matches. The CDR3 sequence is CASSRNLAEEYNEQFF. CDR3 in DNA: TGCGCCAGCAGCCGAAACCTAGCGGAGGAATACAATGAGCAGTTCTTC.

This clone has a single count. The V and J genes are TRBV5-1 and TRBJ2-7; TRBD1 might be the D (5 bases). The CDR3 is 12 residues long. V lost 6 bases and J 4 bases, leaving 11 bases between the germline ends. CDR1 and CDR2 (germline): SGHRS, YFSETQ. The CDR3 nucleotides read TGCGCCAGCAAACAGGACAATTACGAGCAGTACTTC. Translating it yields CASKQDNYEQYF.

For this clone: Other nucleotide sequences in the sample specify the same CDR3. This rearrangement joins TRBV7-2 to TRBJ2-7, with 12 bases matching TRBD2. After removal of 4 bases from V and 3 bases from J, the junction contained 1 base not matched to a gene. This CDR3 comprises 14 residues. In germline, CDR1 is SGHTA, CDR2 FQGNSA. In nucleotides, the CDR3 is TGTGCCAGCAGCTCGGGACTAGCGGGCTACGAGCAGTACTTC. Protein: CASSSGLAGYEQYF.

The chain recombines TRBV4-3 with TRBJ2-1; no reliable D call. The V gene's germline CDR1 is LGHNA and CDR2 YSLEER. The V end lost 0 bases, the J end lost 4 bases, and 10 bases lay between the germline ends. This CDR3 has 15 residues. The CDR3 bases are TGCGCCAGCAGCCAAGAGACCTGGGGATACAATGAGCAGTTCTTC. Amino acids: CASSQETWGYNEQFF.

This clone appeared once. The gene calls are TRBV7-2 and TRBJ2-1; tentative D call: TRBD2 (6 bases). The V gene lost 0 bases and the J gene lost 3 bases, with 9 bases spanning the gap. Germline CDR1 reads SGHTA; CDR2 reads FQGNSA. The CDR3 is made up of 15 amino acids. DNA of the CDR3: TGTGCCAGCAGCTTAGCTGGGGGGTACTACAATGAGCAGTTCTTC. It specifies CASSLAGGYYNEQFF.

The rearrangement links TRBV18 to TRBJ1-2; no clear D. CDR1 and CDR2 (germline): KGHSH, LQKENI. Trimming took 0 bases from V and 4 from J, leaving 9 bases between them. The CDR3 is 14 residues long. The CDR3 nucleotides are TGTGCCAGCTCACCACCTGGAGGGTCCTATGGCTACACCTTC. Amino acid sequence: CASSPPGGSYGYTF. Drawing the rest from reference TRBV18 and TRBJ1-2, the complete variable domain is NAGVMQNPRHLVRRRGQEARLRCSPMKGHSHVYWYRQLPEEGLKFMVYLQKENIIDESGMPKERFSAEFPKEGPSILRIQQVVRGDSAAYFCASSPPGGSYGYTFGSGTRLTVV.

This clone was detected once. J is TRBJ1-2 and V is TRBV2; the D gene is possibly TRBD1 (5 bases). Per the germline V gene, CDR1 is SNHLY and CDR2 is FYNNEI. CDR3 length equals 14 residues. Trimming took 2 bases from V and 4 from J, leaving 11 bases between them. As DNA, the CDR3 is TGTGCCAGCAGTGAAAGGGGCAGTAGCTATGGCTACACCTTC. Translated, it gives CASSERGSSYGYTF. Looking up the rest from reference TRBV2 and TRBJ1-2 gives the full variable domain: EPEVTQTPSHQVTQMGQEVILRCVPISNHLYFYWYRQILGQKVEFLVSFYNNEISEKSEIFDDQFSVERPDGSNFTLKIRSTKLEDSAMYFCASSERGSSYGYTFGSGTRLTVV.